This T cell receptor beta chain is drawn from a study of CD8 T cell repertoires and HIV-1 epitope variants. Study context: 1M T cells were kept uncultured as a baseline.

As for this clone: Its specificity is not known.

TCRdb's copy holds only in-frame clones and misses some; the assay was immunoSEQ multiplex PCR. Of 4,500 to 7,000 clones in the sample, around 69% were seen once. The length of the CDR3 is 14 residues. Per the germline V gene, CDR1 is SGHDT and CDR2 is YYEEEE. Trimming stripped 0 bases from V and 0 bases from J, with 7 bases between. Sequencing used cultured CD8+ T cells derived from PBMCs. The TCR comes from a male donor with HIV. The J gene is TRBJ2-7, the V gene TRBV5-6, with D unresolved. The CDR3 DNA is TGTGCCAGCAGCTTGGACAGAGTCTCCTACGAGCAGTACTTC. It codes for CASSLDRVSYEQYF.